This T cell receptor (beta chain) emerged from a study of response to subunit inactivated influenza vaccine. Study results and caveats: The authors suggested that few new T cells are recruited per seasonal influenza vaccination.

TCRdb re-derived calls from the RT-PCR reads in MiXCR, one entry per CDR3 protein. The sample has hundreds of thousands of distinct CDR3 sequences, around 11% seen once. This clonotype was seen only a few times. What it recognizes is unknown. Germline V lookup: CDR1 KGHDR, CDR2 SFDVKD. V was clipped by 9 bases and J by 2 bases; unmatched bases: 9. The CDR3 spans 15 residues. The rearrangement links TRBV24-1 to TRBJ2-3; TRBD2 agrees at 8 bases. The sequence came from a man aged 50 to 59 who received an inactivated influenza vaccine. The specimen was PBMCs from blood, collected on the day of vaccination. CDR3 in DNA: TGTGCCACCCGAGCCAGCGGGGGTCACACAGATACGCAGTATTTT. It yields the protein CATRASGGHTDTQYF.